This T cell receptor (beta chain) was sequenced in a study of cytomegalovirus exposure and HLA in healthy donors (dated by TCRdb to the late 2010s). Regarding the research as a whole: According to an earlier analysis of several hundred of the donors, 150 million to 200 million T cells yielded roughly 110 million unique TCR beta sequences and about 280 Gb of sequence data. An early release covering 550 to 700 HLA-typed donors comprised 250 to 350 gigabases of sequencing data and around 85 million unique TCR sequences. The genetic ancestry cluster associated with self-reported Caucasian donors included roughly 84% of the 350 to 500 genotyped donors. The study was designed to test whether signatures of past pathogen exposure could be identified by cataloging public T cell receptors. The study profiled the T cell repertoires of hundreds of subjects by immunosequencing and related them to cytomegalovirus serostatus. A separate validation cohort of approximately 130 different subjects was used in addition to the roughly 620-subject first cohort. To predict cytomegalovirus infection status, the study brought together high-throughput TCR immunosequencing, statistical association of individual TCRs with disease status, and machine learning. A later analysis re-examined previously published TCR beta repertoires from about 700 donors and added high-resolution HLA genotyping to investigate patterns of TCR occurrence. Rather than using new phenotypic data, the later analysis identified candidate immune exposures from TCR beta sequences and from how often those sequences occurred across donors. To decide whether each TCR beta V gene segment behaved as functional or pseudogenic, an earlier analysis of over 500 of the donors relied on high-throughput TCR beta sequencing. Donor age, sex, ethnicity and CMV serostatus were compiled together with the repertoire data. In a later genetic analysis, genome-wide SNP genotypes for about 55% of the roughly 700 donors were used, and that subset was treated as a discovery cohort. Every discovery cohort repertoire had been produced on one sequencing platform. HLA typing covered class I and class II loci at four-digit resolution. The number of donors typed differed by locus, with roughly 620-630 for A, B, C, DRB1 and DQB1, over 500 for DQA1, over 600 for DPA1, and some 440 for DPB1. Because of strong linkage in the cohort, roughly five DR-DQ haplotypes were treated as single units for association and clustering. Among roughly 370 genotyped donors of the cohort, an average of roughly 240,000 unique TCR beta nucleotide sequences were sequenced per donor, roughly 18% of them non-productive. Overall results and qualifications from the work: Because counts were too low, seventeen rarely observed V segments, including chromosome 9 orphons, were excluded from the earlier analysis of fewer than 650 of the donors. In a later analysis, HLA-associated TCR beta chains were found to be more clonally expanded and to have lower generation probabilities than equally common non-associated chains. The authors suggested that the approach could potentially be generalized to other disease states and immunological phenotypes. A later analysis found that TCR association rates varied across HLA loci, with DRB1 alleles showing the most associated TCRs and HLA-C alleles the fewest. Broadly in line with IMGT annotations, most TCR beta V segments showed up in productive rearrangements about 87% or about 30% of the time in an earlier analysis of several hundred of the donors. A later analysis associated 15,000 to 20,000 TCR beta sequences with specific HLA alleles at a false discovery rate of 0.05. A total of 164 TCR beta chains were listed by the study as associated with cytomegalovirus. A later analysis reported that several top co-occurrence clusters appeared linked to parvovirus B19, influenza, CMV and Epstein-Barr virus. The classifier was reported to diagnose cytomegalovirus status with high specificity and sensitivity in both the original and validation cohorts. Because the 87-base-pair reads could not distinguish some IMGT-functional V segments, including TRBV6-2 and TRBV6-3, those segments were excluded. Correlated functional status among segregating V segments might be attributable to linkage disequilibrium, but an unknown experimental factor could not be ruled out. A later genetic analysis reported fewer N-insertions in productive TCRs among donors in an Asian-associated ancestry cluster than the approximately 700-donor mean. In a later analysis, most CMV-associated TCR beta chains were found to appear HLA-restricted, with HLA associations seemingly driven largely by CMV exposure. While some public TCRs were present in many individuals, most TCR sequences turned up only very rarely across donors. Sequencing depth was assumed to be roughly uniform across donors in the presence/absence analyses, though that assumption may not hold. A later genetic analysis associated a missense DCLRE1C variant with V-gene and J-gene trimming of TCR beta chains, and an independent cohort replicated the association. Assigning TCR associations to individual alleles was difficult when HLA alleles, especially DR and DQ, strongly co-occurred. In this cohort, only TCR beta chains were sequenced, and detectable features were limited by the absence of alpha or paired-chain data. Immune exposure information for the cohort was limited to CMV serostatus. In vitro tests confirmed that a few of the cytomegalovirus-associated TCR beta chains recognize cytomegalovirus antigens. Because HLA typing was unavailable for some donors at each locus, only the typed subset was used in association tests. A cluster of highly shared sequence variants was judged likely to be a technical artifact of the sequencing pipeline. A further reported finding was that TCR beta sequences accurately predicted the HLA-A and HLA-B alleles for most subjects in the first cohort.

Worth noting for this clone: It has no known antigen specificity.

The cohort was made up of 666 healthy bone marrow donors. Cohort members were all nominally healthy when sampled, although unrecorded immune exposures were likely present. The donor was CMV seropositive and belonged to the group of more than 250 seropositive cohort members. A peripheral blood sample was collected from each donor, and TCR beta sequencing was performed on peripheral blood mononuclear cells. The Qiagen DNeasy Blood Extraction Kit was used to extract genomic DNA from the blood cell samples. The trim is 3 bases for V and 0 bases for J, with a gap of 10 bases between the germline ends. CDR1 and CDR2 are read off the germline V gene as SGDLS and YYNGEE. The CDR3 starts with the cysteine, ends with the phenylalanine, and has 15 residues. The kept DNA is CDR3 alone, 45 bases in frame from the first base. Libraries were made using the immunoSEQ multiplex PCR assay. The multiplex PCR relied on a mix of 60 forward primers for TCR Vbeta segments and 13 reverse primers for TCR Jbeta segments. Amplification of the CDR3 region of rearranged TCR beta genes was performed with a multiplex PCR assay on genomic DNA. On the Illumina HiSeq System, the amplified TCR beta libraries were sequenced as 87-base-pair reads. As for how the authors treated the data: A later analysis counted approximately 76 million unique TCR beta chains across the 650 to 700 repertoires, and around 9.9 million of these chains were shared by at least two donors. To remove PCR and sequencing errors, raw reads were error-corrected and collapsed into unique sequences using a nearest-neighbor algorithm that merged closely related sequences. To assign V, D and J gene segments, CDR3 sequences were aligned to IMGT reference sequences. For a sequence to be retained, a match of at least six nucleotides was required to both a V gene segment and a J gene segment. A rearrangement counted as productive if the CDR3 had no stop codons and remained in frame with V and J, and every other rearrangement counted as non-productive. Following IMGT convention, CDR3 was defined as the stretch from the second conserved V-encoded cysteine up to the conserved J-encoded phenylalanine. The earlier analysis of 587 of the donors excluded sequences that lacked an unambiguous match to a single V gene segment. An earlier analysis of about 590 of the donors classified V segments as functional when productive rearrangements were above 56.7% and as segregating when the standard deviation between donors was above 5%. A statistical classification framework was developed to diagnose cytomegalovirus status using the catalog of TCR beta chain sequences. A later analysis assigned V and J genes by comparing TCR nucleotide sequences with IMGT/GENE-DB human TR gene sequences. Using the TCRdist pipeline, a later analysis assigned CDR3 sequences along with most-parsimonious VDJ recombination scenarios. In a later analysis, every TCR beta chain was defined by the combination of its CDR3 amino acid sequence and its V-gene family, and reads without a unique V-gene family were dropped. In a later analysis, 450 to 600 highly shared, low-generation-probability nucleotide sequences were removed to address suspected cross-contamination and a sequencing artifact. In a later analysis, a clonal expansion index for each public chain was calculated from normalized within-repertoire ranks of inferred template counts. Generation probabilities in a later analysis came from a VDJ recombination model fitted to out-of-frame rearrangements, and those results were checked against IGoR. Hypergeometric tests were used in a later analysis to score TCR-TCR, TCR-HLA and TCR-CMV co-occurrence, with a repertoire-size bias correction applied to the TCR pairs. False discovery rates were estimated in a later analysis by permuting HLA or CMV assignments 20 times. In a later analysis, co-occurring TCRs were grouped with DBSCAN, and TCRdist sequence similarity was added when clustering was performed within HLA-allele-positive subsets. Repertoires with fewer than 30,000 or more than 120,000 public chains, plus five repertoires with anomalous nucleotide sharing, were excluded from co-occurrence clustering. In its TCRdb copy, this immuneACCESS table keeps in-frame sequences only and misses some clones. Where compared with another copy, unresolved V genes explain less than half of these, and the others have no known cause. V, J and clone size reflect that table, while D and trimming were determined from the DNA. The sample table holds 80,000 to 95,000 clones. The top ten clones comprise 15% of the sample.

The chain was built from TRBV9 and TRBJ2-1; the D gene is unclear. The sequence was collected from a man aged 45 to 65 in good health and CMV-seropositive. Sequenced: PBMCs. The DNA is as follows: TGTGCCAGCAGCGAGATGGGCCGCTCCTACAATGAGCAGTTCTTC. The translation is CASSEMGRSYNEQFF. The CDR3 plus the reference TRBV9 and TRBJ2-1 genes for the other parts give the full variable domain: DSGVTQTPKHLITATGQRVTLRCSPRSGDLSVYWYQQSLDQGLQFLIQYYNGEERAKGNILERFSAQQFPDLHSELNLSSLELGDSALYFCASSEMGRSYNEQFFGPGTRLTVL.